Listed here are 19 T cell receptor beta chains from one sample, sequenced in a study of CD8 T cells in Susac syndrome. Random hexamers were used to reverse transcribe roughly 0.45 to 1 ug of RNA. TCRdb recomputed calls from the immunoSEQ multiplex PCR reads with MiXCR, one row per CDR3 protein. The profile shows about 120,000 distinct CDR3 sequences, over 90% of them singletons. The sequenced sample was CD4+ T cells from PBMCs. The receptor set was obtained from a human donor with Susac syndrome.

The genes are TRBV28 and TRBJ2-1, with D possibly TRBD2 on 6 matching bases. Germline V gene sequence: CDR1 MDHEN, CDR2 SYDVKM. The CDR3 runs to 15 residues. V lost 3 bases and J 0 bases, leaving 9 bases between the germline ends. The CDR3 reads CASSFGGLSYNEQFF. The CDR3 DNA follows: TGTGCCAGCAGTTTCGGAGGGCTCTCCTACAATGAGCAGTTCTTC.

A single count supports this clonotype. The V call is TRBV3-1, the J call TRBJ2-1, with a possible D match to TRBD1 (6 bases). Germline V lookup: CDR1 LGHDT, CDR2 YNNKEL (reference sequence). V dropped 3 bases and J dropped 0 bases, with 9 bases sitting between them. The CDR3 has 15 residues. In nucleotides, the CDR3 is TGTGCCAGCAGCCACTGGACAGACTCCTACAATGAGCAGTTCTTC. It yields the protein CASSHWTDSYNEQFF.

The rearrangement uses TRBV15 and TRBJ1-1, with D possibly matching TRBD1 (6 bases). Between the trimmed V and J ends, which lost 2 bases and 4 bases, there was a span of 14 bases. From germline, CDR1 is LNHNV and CDR2 YYDKDF (reference sequence). There are 15 residues in the CDR3. The CDR3 is CATSRPGAMGTEAFF. CDR3 nucleotides: TGTGCCACCAGCAGACCGGGGGCCATGGGCACTGAAGCTTTCTTT.

V is TRBV14 and J is TRBJ2-2, with D uncertain. The CDR3 runs to 13 residues. Germline assignment: CDR1 SGHDN and CDR2 FVKESK. V lost 1 base to trimming and J lost 7 bases, with 7 bases between them. CDR3 residues: CASSQAVRGELFF. In DNA form, the CDR3 reads TGTGCCAGCAGCCAAGCAGTGCGCGGGGAGCTGTTTTTT.

The V gene is TRBV7-3, the J gene TRBJ1-1, with D possibly matching TRBD1 (5 bases). This CDR3 spans 13 amino acids. Germline CDR1 and CDR2: SGHTA and FQGTGA. The V and J ends lost 2 bases and 5 bases respectively, with 9 bases between them. The CDR3 DNA is TGTGCCAGCAGCTTATCCAGGGATACTGAAGCTTTCTTT. This codes for CASSLSRDTEAFF. Together with reference TRBV7-3 and TRBJ1-1, the CDR3 gives the full variable domain: GAGVSQTPSNKVTEKGKYVELRCDPISGHTALYWYRQSLGQGPEFLIYFQGTGAADDSGLPNDRFFAVRPEGSVSTLKIQRTERGDSAVYLCASSLSRDTEAFFGQGTRLTVV.

The chain carries TRBV28 and TRBJ2-2, with D hard to call. The CDR3 is 13 amino acids. Germline V CDR1 and CDR2: MDHEN, SYDVKM. V lost 2 bases to trimming and J lost 6 bases, with 7 bases between them. CDR3 sequence: CASSLRFPGELFF. The CDR3 coding sequence is TGTGCCAGCAGTTTAAGATTTCCCGGGGAGCTGTTTTTT.

The chain is built from TRBV30 and TRBJ2-1, with D possibly called TRBD1 or TRBD2 (5 bases each). Trimming left V 4 bases short and J 0 bases short, with 10 bases between. The CDR3 has 14 amino acids. Looked up from germline, CDR1 is GTSNPN and CDR2 is SVGIG (reference sequence). The chain's CDR3 is CAWMKGSSYNEQFF. In DNA, the CDR3 is TGTGCCTGGATGAAGGGGAGCTCCTACAATGAGCAGTTCTTC.

CDR3 region: CSVVGGRGSYEQYF. The DNA of the CDR3 is TGCAGCGTTGTGGGAGGGCGGGGCTCCTACGAGCAGTACTTC. The genes are TRBV29-1 and TRBJ2-7; 7 nucleotides agree with TRBD2. V was clipped by 4 bases and J by 0 bases; unmatched bases: 6. CDR3 size: 14 residues. Germline V gives CDR1 SQVTM, CDR2 ANQGSEA.

The chain is built from TRBV4-2 and TRBJ2-3; no clear D gene. V lost 1 base, J lost 2 bases, and 7 bases lay in between. Per the germline V gene, CDR1 is LGHNA and CDR2 is YNFKEQ. The CDR3 runs to 14 residues. The CDR3 protein is CASSQGHPTDTQYF. DNA of the CDR3: TGTGCCAGCAGCCAAGGACACCCCACAGATACGCAGTATTTT.

V is TRBV12-3 or TRBV12-4 and J is TRBJ2-1, with D maybe TRBD2 (5 bases). V lost 5 bases and J lost 4, with 12 bases in between. CDR3 length equals 14 residues. The CDR3 bases are TGTGCCAGCAGTAACCTAGCTGCGTACAATGAGCAGTTCTTC. Protein: CASSNLAAYNEQFF.

The chain employs TRBV28 and TRBJ2-7; TRBD2 aligns across 7 bases. This CDR3 region has 14 residues. Trimming cost V 5 bases and J 7 bases; bases outside gene matches: 11. Looked up from germline, CDR1 is MDHEN and CDR2 is SYDVKM. The CDR3 bases are TGTGCCAGCAGTCTTGGCGGGAGTCGAGAGGAGCAGTACTTC. Its protein is CASSLGGSREEQYF.

The chain links TRBV6-4 to TRBJ1-2, with D perhaps matching TRBD1 (6 bases). CDR3 length: 14 residues. Trimming shortened V by 9 bases and J by 8 bases, and 22 bases separated the two germline ends. Per germline, CDR1 MRHNA and CDR2 SNTAGT. CDR3 in amino acids: CARNFRDRSFGYTF. CDR3 DNA: TGTGCCAGGAACTTCCGAGACAGGTCGTTCGGCTACACCTTC.

This chain links TRBV4-3 with TRBJ2-2; 9 nucleotides match TRBD2. V lost 0 bases, J lost 7 bases, and 9 bases stayed unmatched. The CDR3 sequence is 17 residues long. The germline V gene encodes CDR1 LGHNA and CDR2 YSLEER. The CDR3 spells CASSQDVAGGPDGELFF. In DNA, the CDR3 is TGCGCCAGCAGCCAAGATGTTGCGGGAGGGCCTGACGGGGAGCTGTTTTTT.

The gene calls are TRBV7-8 and TRBJ2-5; D possibly corresponds to TRBD2 (7 bases). With 2 bases removed from V and 5 bases from J, the gap between germline ends came to 12 bases. Germline-derived CDR1 and CDR2 are SGHVS and FQNEAQ. The CDR3 covers 14 residues. CDR3 DNA: TGTGCCAGCAGCTTAACAGGGACTATCGAGACCCAGTACTTC. Translating it yields CASSLTGTIETQYF.

This sequence joins TRBV7-2 and TRBJ2-1; 7 nucleotides match TRBD2. CDR3 length: 13 residues. Germline V gene data show CDR1 as SGHTA and CDR2 as FQGNSA. V lost 5 bases to trimming and J lost 10 bases; unmatched junction nucleotides: 8. In DNA, the CDR3 is TGTGCCAGCAGCCTGAGGGAGGGCCGAGAGCAGTTCTTC. As protein: CASSLREGREQFF.

This chain joins TRBV6-1 and TRBJ2-7; the D is unclear. The V gene's germline CDR1 is MNHNS and CDR2 SASEGT. The CDR3 covers 14 residues. V was clipped by 3 bases and J by 4 bases, with 13 bases between them. Here the CDR3 DNA reads TGTGCCAGCAGTGATCGGGCCTTTGGGTACGAGCAGTACTTC. Encoded protein: CASSDRAFGYEQYF.

The V and J genes are TRBV18 and TRBJ2-7; D tentatively fits TRBD1 or TRBD2 (5 bases each). V shed 3 bases and J shed 7 bases, with 16 bases lying between them. CDR1 and CDR2 from the germline V gene are KGHSH and LQKENI. This CDR3 contains 14 residues. The CDR3 nucleotides read TGTGCCAGCTCACCCGGGACCGAGGGTCGGGAGCAGTACTTC. Amino acid sequence: CASSPGTEGREQYF.

This clonotype was detected once. CDR3 residues: CASSDKGLDTEAFF. For the CDR3, the DNA is TGTGCCAGCAGTGATAAGGGCTTAGACACTGAAGCTTTCTTT. The chain is built from TRBV6-4 and TRBJ1-1, with D hard to call. Trimming took 3 bases from V and 3 from J, leaving 11 bases between them. The CDR3 consists of 14 residues. Per germline, CDR1 MRHNA and CDR2 SNTAGT.

The J gene is TRBJ1-5, the V gene TRBV27; perhaps TRBD1 as D (6 bases). V was clipped by 6 bases and J by 2 bases, with 14 bases between them. Per germline, CDR1 MNHEY and CDR2 SMNVEV (reference sequence). The CDR3 runs to 15 residues. The chain's CDR3 is CASSAAGVGNQPQHF. In DNA, the CDR3 is TGTGCCAGCAGCGCCGCAGGGGTAGGCAATCAGCCCCAGCATTTT.